Following are 28 T cell receptor beta chains from one sample sequenced in a study of OX40 agonist ivuxolimab in advanced cancers. Generated by immunoSEQ multiplex PCR, the TCRdb table keeps only in-frame clones and is missing some. The profile shows 55,000 to 85,000 clones, about 85% of them singletons. The sequencing used CD4+ or CD8+ T cells sorted from blood, collected in a trial of the OX40 agonist ivuxolimab. These receptors were collected from an adult with an advanced solid tumor such as melanoma, head and neck, liver or kidney cancer.

This chain uses TRBV4-2 with TRBJ1-1; D might be TRBD1 (5 bases). Trimming cost V 4 bases and J 3 bases, with 12 bases left between them. The CDR3 is made up of 14 amino acids. Germline V lookup: CDR1 LGHNA, CDR2 YNFKEQ. CDR3 amino acids: CASSPRVGDTEAFF. CDR3 nucleotides: TGTGCCAGCAGCCCGCGGGTGGGGGACACTGAAGCTTTCTTT.

This clone was recorded only once. CDR3 sequence reads: CASSRDRQPYNEQFF. The CDR3 nucleotides are TGCGCCAGCAGTCGGGACAGACAACCTTACAATGAGCAGTTCTTC. J is TRBJ2-1 and V is TRBV4-1; 7 nucleotides line up with TRBD1. Germline CDR1 and CDR2: MGHRA and YSYEKL. This CDR3 has 15 amino acids. The V segment lost 6 bases and the J segment 4 bases; nucleotides outside the gene matches: 9.

This chain links TRBV5-5 with TRBJ2-7, with unresolved D. Germline V lookup: CDR1 SGHKS, CDR2 YYEKEE (reference sequence). The CDR3 totals 14 residues. Deletions cut 0 bases from V and 2 bases from J, with 9 bases between. The CDR3 sequence is CASSLVPGPYEQYF. Here the CDR3 DNA reads TGTGCCAGCAGCTTGGTTCCAGGACCCTACGAGCAGTACTTC.

The chain carries TRBV15 and TRBJ1-6; tentatively, D is TRBD1 (6 bases). Trimming took off 5 bases at V and 7 bases at J, with 18 bases between the two ends. CDR1 LNHNV and CDR2 YYDKDF come from the germline V gene (reference sequence). The CDR3 is made up of 16 amino acids. In DNA, the CDR3 is TGTGCCACCAGCGCCACTTACAGGGAAGGAAATTCACCCCTCCACTTT. Encoded protein: CATSATYREGNSPLHF.

V gene TRBV6-1 combines with J gene TRBJ2-3, with D hard to call. Germline V gene sequence: CDR1 MNHNS, CDR2 SASEGT. The CDR3 is 14 amino acids. V was trimmed by 1 base and J by 9 bases, leaving 14 bases between them. In DNA, the CDR3 is TGTGCCAGCAGTGAAGTCTCGCAGGTCGACACGCAGTATTTT. Translation: CASSEVSQVDTQYF.

This clone was counted between two and nine times. V is TRBV6-6 and J is TRBJ2-4; D unclear. V gave up 7 bases and J gave up 7 bases, with 8 bases separating them. The germline gives CDR1 MNHNY, CDR2 SVGAGI (reference sequence). The CDR3 is made up of 11 amino acids. CDR3 residues: CASTSSNIQYF. The CDR3 coding sequence is TGTGCCAGCACCTCCTCGAACATTCAGTACTTC.

This rearrangement joins TRBV5-6 to TRBJ1-2; D is perhaps TRBD1 (5 bases). This CDR3 comprises 13 residues. Germline V lookup: CDR1 SGHDT, CDR2 YYEEEE. The V end lost 0 bases, the J end lost 4 bases, and 7 bases lay between the germline ends. CDR3 loop: CASSLGTPYGYTF. DNA of the CDR3: TGTGCCAGCAGCTTGGGGACACCCTATGGCTACACCTTC.

The genes are TRBV20-1 and TRBJ2-1; D uncertain. V was trimmed by 5 bases and J by 8 bases, leaving 7 bases between them. The CDR3 contains 10 residues. Germline V gives CDR1 DFQATT, CDR2 SNEGSKA (reference sequence). The CDR3 DNA follows: TGCAGTGCTCATAAACATGAGCAGTTCTTC. Protein product: CSAHKHEQFF.

The chain has TRBV7-9 and TRBJ2-5; TRBD2 matches 7 bases. V was clipped by 6 bases and J by 4 bases; unmatched bases: 5. Per the germline V gene, CDR1 is SEHNR and CDR2 is FQNEAQ (reference sequence). This CDR3 is built from 13 residues. CDR3 coding DNA: TGTGCCAGCAGAAACGGGGGGAGAGAGACCCAGTACTTC. This codes for CASRNGGRETQYF.

This clone appeared a single time. The chain joins TRBV9 to TRBJ1-2; D unresolved. The CDR3 contains 13 residues. Trimming shortened V by 4 bases and J by 7 bases, and 14 bases separated the two germline ends. Germline values: CDR1 SGDLS, CDR2 YYNGEE. The CDR3 loop reads CASSPDLFGGYTF. CDR3 nucleotides: TGTGCCAGCAGCCCCGACTTGTTTGGTGGCTACACCTTC.

The chain joins TRBV2 to TRBJ2-1; the match to TRBD1 covers 8 bases. The J segment lost 5 bases and the V segment lost 5 bases, leaving 2 bases of the junction unmatched. The CDR3 runs to 13 residues. CDR1 and CDR2 from the germline V gene are SNHLY and FYNNEI. As DNA, the CDR3 is TGTGCCAGCAGTCAGGGGGCGAACAATGAGCAGTTCTTC. It codes for CASSQGANNEQFF.

The gene calls are TRBV13 and TRBJ1-2, with D uncertain. CDR1 PRHDT and CDR2 FYEKMQ come from the germline V gene (reference sequence). Trimming took off 0 bases at V and 2 bases at J, with 4 bases between the two ends. CDR3 length equals 13 residues. Here the CDR3 reads CASSLGANYGYTF. CDR3 coding DNA: TGTGCCAGCAGCTTAGGAGCGAACTATGGCTACACCTTC.

The V and J genes are TRBV12-5 and TRBJ1-2; D is uncertain. Trimming took off 0 bases at V and 4 bases at J, with 15 bases between the two ends. The V gene's germline CDR1 is LGHNT and CDR2 FRNRAP. CDR3 length: 16 residues. DNA of the CDR3: TGTGCTAGTGGTTTGGTATCCGAAGTTAGGGTCTATGGCTACACCTTC. Translation: CASGLVSEVRVYGYTF.

For the CDR3, the DNA is TGTGCCAGCAGTTTACGGGGACTTACTGAAGCTTTCTTT. Encoded protein: CASSLRGLTEAFF. The V and J genes are TRBV27 and TRBJ1-1; perhaps TRBD1 as D (5 bases). Germline loops: CDR1 MNHEY, CDR2 SMNVEV (reference sequence). This CDR3 comprises 13 residues. The V gene lost 2 bases and the J gene lost 5 bases, with 9 bases spanning the gap.

V gene TRBV18 combines with J gene TRBJ2-5; no clear D. The J call may be incorrect, as the DNA end agrees better with TRBJ2-7. Germline V gives CDR1 KGHSH, CDR2 LQKENI. The length of the CDR3 is 14 residues. The CDR3 DNA is TGTGCCAGCTCACCACCGACTGGGAAGTACGAGCAGTACTTC. Its protein is CASSPPTGKYEQYF.

This chain joins TRBV6-5 and TRBJ1-2; 7 nucleotides line up with TRBD1. Germline V gene data show CDR1 as MNHEY and CDR2 as SVGAGI. The CDR3 has 12 amino acids. With 4 bases clipped from V and 8 bases from J, the junction kept 4 bases outside the gene matches. The CDR3 protein is CASSSAQGGYTF. Here the CDR3 DNA reads TGTGCCAGCAGTTCCGCACAGGGGGGCTACACCTTC.

This sequence joins TRBV5-6 and TRBJ1-1, with D perhaps matching TRBD1 (6 bases). CDR3 length: 14 residues. Trimming shortened V by 6 bases and J by 5 bases, and 17 bases separated the two germline ends. The germline CDR1 and CDR2 sequences are SGHDT and YYEEEE. CDR3 sequence (DNA): TGTGCCAGCACCTGGGGGCAGGGGTTGACTGAAGCTTTCTTT. Translating gives CASTWGQGLTEAFF.

This sequence joins TRBV19 and TRBJ2-2; D ambiguous. Germline CDR1 LNHDA, CDR2 SQIVND (reference sequence). This CDR3 is 13 amino acids long. Between the trimmed V and J ends, which lost 9 bases and 1 base, there was a span of 9 bases. CDR3 sequence reads: CASMTRNTGELFF. Written as DNA, the CDR3 is TGTGCCAGCATGACACGGAACACCGGGGAGCTGTTTTTT.

This clone was detected only a few times. The chain couples TRBV29-1 to TRBJ2-7; 10 nucleotides agree with TRBD1. Germline CDR1 and CDR2: SQVTM and ANQGSEA. V lost 5 bases and J lost 2; bases outside the gene matches: 6. The CDR3 sequence is 14 residues long. The CDR3 DNA sequence: TGCAGCGTTAACCTCGGGACAGGGGCCTACGAGCAGTACTTC. Translated: CSVNLGTGAYEQYF.

V and J are TRBV13 and TRBJ2-2; 8 positions agree with TRBD2. Germline CDR1 is PRHDT and CDR2 is FYEKMQ (reference sequence). V gave up 0 bases and J gave up 2 bases; unmatched junction bases: 2. The CDR3 is 16 residues long. CDR3 nucleotide sequence: TGTGCCAGCAGCTTAGGGACTAGCGATAACACCGGGGAGCTGTTTTTT. Amino acid sequence: CASSLGTSDNTGELFF.

The chain combines TRBV11-2 with TRBJ1-3; D possibly corresponds to TRBD1 (5 bases). V was trimmed by 2 bases and J by 3 bases, leaving 8 bases between them. The V gene's germline CDR1 is SGHAT and CDR2 FQNNGV. The CDR3 totals 14 residues. This chain's CDR3 is CASSLTGGGNTIYF. The CDR3 DNA follows: TGTGCCAGCAGCTTAACAGGTGGTGGAAACACCATATATTTT.

This CDR3 reads CASSPTGDYGYTF. The CDR3 nucleotides read TGTGCCAGCTCACCTACAGGAGATTATGGCTACACCTTC. The chain couples TRBV18 to TRBJ1-2; a possible D gene is TRBD1 (5 bases). Germline assignment: CDR1 KGHSH and CDR2 LQKENI. This CDR3 comprises 13 residues. The ends were cut back, 3 bases at V and 5 bases at J, with 10 bases in the middle.

The chain employs TRBV5-5 and TRBJ2-1; no definite D call. CDR1 SGHKS and CDR2 YYEKEE come from the germline V gene (reference sequence). Trimming cost V 0 bases and J 1 base, with 11 bases left between them. The CDR3 length is 16 residues. The CDR3 sequence: CASSLALGYSYNEQFF. The CDR3 DNA reads as TGTGCCAGCAGCTTGGCCCTTGGGTATTCCTACAATGAGCAGTTCTTC.

This clone was counted a few times. In nucleotides, the CDR3 is TGTGCCATCAGCCAGACAACTATGATCACCGGGGAGCTGTTTTTT. Translated: CAISQTTMITGELFF. The V and J genes are TRBV10-3 and TRBJ2-2; D call uncertain. Looked up from germline, CDR1 is ENHRY and CDR2 is SYGVKD. Deletions cut 6 bases from V and 4 bases from J, with 15 bases between. The CDR3 is 15 residues long.

This chain joins TRBV29-1 and TRBJ2-6; 7 positions match TRBD1. J gave up 0 bases and V 4 bases, and 6 bases lay outside the gene matches. The CDR3 is 16 amino acids. The germline V gene has CDR1 SQVTM and CDR2 ANQGSEA. This CDR3 reads CSVAGTVNSGANVLTF. Written as DNA, the CDR3 is TGCAGCGTTGCCGGGACAGTAAACTCTGGGGCCAACGTCCTGACTTTC.

The chain recombines TRBV5-4 with TRBJ1-4; possible D gene TRBD1, 5 bases. The CDR3 has 17 residues. Looked up from germline, CDR1 is SGHNT and CDR2 is YYREEE (reference sequence). With 4 bases removed from V and 0 bases from J, the gap between germline ends came to 16 bases. The CDR3 DNA sequence: TGTGCCAGCAGCAAGGGGAACAATCGAGCAACTAATGAAAAACTGTTTTTT. It encodes CASSKGNNRATNEKLFF.

The chain combines TRBV4-3 with TRBJ1-2, with D possibly matching TRBD1 (5 bases). CDR1 is LGHNA, CDR2 YSLEER, per germline. Deletions cut 8 bases from V and 4 bases from J, with 26 bases between. This CDR3 comprises 17 residues. CDR3 DNA: TGCGCCAGCGCTTCGGGGCAGTCGGGTGGGGGAGGCTATGGCTACACCTTC. It specifies CASASGQSGGGGYGYTF.

The chain couples TRBV7-9 to TRBJ2-7; 7 bases map to TRBD1. J lost 1 base, V lost 2 bases, and 2 bases had no gene match. Looked up from germline, CDR1 is SEHNR and CDR2 is FQNEAQ (reference sequence). This CDR3 contains 14 residues. The CDR3 bases are TGTGCCAGCAGCTTAAGGGACAGTTCCTACGAGCAGTACTTC. Translated: CASSLRDSSYEQYF.